This T cell receptor beta chain is from a study of blood T cell repertoires in COVID-19 (TCRdb year 2020). With respect to the entire study: Collaborator samples came from the United States, Italy and Spain and covered acute and convalescent phases of COVID-19. Where HLA class I and class II types were available, the types were taken from metadata supplied by the sample provider, not from assay-based typing. The repertoires were made available in a free public database intended to serve as a resource for research on the immune response to SARS-CoV-2. The material from the prospective study consisted of cDNA or gDNA derived from T cells, B-cell-depleted T cells, or PBMCs. The dataset comprised deeply sampled blood TCRbeta repertoires from subjects exposed to, actively infected with, or recovered from COVID-19. Sample metadata almost always included a de-identified subject ID, COVID-19 status, age in years and sex. Samples were obtained from the ongoing ImmuneRACE study (first 160 participants) and from some 1,200 subjects provided by 6 global collaborators.

Measured from the cysteine to the phenylalanine, the CDR3 is 16 residues long. Just CDR3 DNA is preserved here, 48 bases in frame from base 1. CDR1 and CDR2 (SGHTA, FQGNSA) derive from the germline V gene. V is cut back by 0 bases and J by 9 bases, with 11 bases in the junction unmatched. The immunoSEQ Assay, a bias-controlled multiplex PCR, was used to amplify TCRbeta CDR3 regions from genomic DNA. As for the original processing: The number of nucleated cells in each sample was estimated by amplification of reference gene primers within the assay. Sequence reads were collapsed and filtered to measure the absolute abundance of every unique TCRbeta CDR3 rearrangement. For each sample, productive Simpson clonality was calculated as the square root of Simpson's diversity index over productive rearrangements. Here the immuneACCESS table is served through TCRdb, limited to in-frame sequences with V and J called. Missing clones are a known gap in these copies; in checked studies unresolved V genes cover under half, and the rest lacks a known reason. That table furnishes V, J and clone size, whereas the DNA furnished D and trimming. This sample comprises roughly 50,000 clones, roughly 85% of them detected only once. The top ten clonotypes cover approximately 3.8% of the sample.

Notes on this clone: There is no known antigen for this receptor. The sample holds no much larger clone one base away, and base qualities are not on file.

The collaborating institutions used their own protocols to collect whole blood in K2EDTA tubes. For TCRbeta analysis, collaborators shipped samples in one of three forms: frozen whole blood, isolated PBMCs, or DNA extracted from either of those sample types. Results and caveats for the whole study, not just this receptor: The quantity of clinical and demographic metadata differed by source and by participant and was supplied without curation.

This clonotype originated in a man aged 60 to 75 with acute or convalescent COVID-19. This sequence uses TRBV7-2 and TRBJ2-1, with 7 bases aligning to TRBD2. Sequencing was done on a sample of peripheral blood. The CDR3 protein is CASSLARLAHRSEQFF. The DNA sequence is TGTGCCAGCAGCTTAGCCCGACTAGCCCACCGTAGTGAGCAGTTCTTC.